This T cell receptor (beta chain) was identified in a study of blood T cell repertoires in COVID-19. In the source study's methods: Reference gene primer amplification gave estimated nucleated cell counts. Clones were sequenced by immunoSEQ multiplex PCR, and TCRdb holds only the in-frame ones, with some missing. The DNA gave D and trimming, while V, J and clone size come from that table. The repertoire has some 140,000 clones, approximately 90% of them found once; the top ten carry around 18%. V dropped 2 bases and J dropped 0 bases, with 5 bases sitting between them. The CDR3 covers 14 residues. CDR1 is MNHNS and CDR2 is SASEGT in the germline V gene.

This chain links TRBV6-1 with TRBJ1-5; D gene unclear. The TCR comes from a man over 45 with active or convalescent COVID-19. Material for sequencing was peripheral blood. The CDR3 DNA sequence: TGTGCCAGCAGTGAACAGTCTAGCAATCAGCCCCAGCATTTT. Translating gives CASSEQSSNQPQHF.